This TCR beta chain came from a study of shared clonotypes between healthy human individuals. Naive CD8 cells comprised CD45RO-negative, CCR7-positively selected cells, excluding terminally differentiated effector memory CD45RA+ cells. Points from the study as a whole: Generation probability values for non-shared clonotypes were lower than those for clonotypes shared by all four donors.

The material for each subset, its genomic DNA, was split evenly across several immunoSEQ plates. The table came from immunoSEQ multiplex PCR; TCRdb's copy has only in-frame clones and leaves some out. The sample contains some 800,000 clones, around 93% of which appear only once. Comments on this clone: Its antigen is as yet unknown.

What was sequenced was naive CD8+ T cells sorted from blood. The sequence came from a man aged 30 to 39 in good health.

The CDR3 DNA reads TGTGCCAGCAGCCGACAGGGAGGCGAGACCCAGTACTTC. Translated, it gives CASSRQGGETQYF. V usage is TRBV9 and J usage is TRBJ2-5; D is possibly TRBD1 (7 bases). Trimming left V 4 bases short and J 5 bases short, with 12 bases between. CDR1 is SGDLS, CDR2 YYNGEE, per germline. The CDR3 runs to 13 residues.